This T cell receptor beta chain was identified in a study of molecular identifiers for immune sequencing clone quantification. Study results and caveats: A single cell's spiked Jurkat TCR RNA was reportedly detectable among 900,000 to 1,000,000 naive cells. Clonotypes surpassing 20 RNA copies contained over 99% of effector molecules, versus under 1% in naive cells.

The ends lost 5 bases at V and 5 bases at J; junction bases unmatched: 4. CDR1 and CDR2 (germline): MNHNS, SASEGT. This CDR3 is 14 amino acids long. MiXCR, run by TCRdb on the PCR reads, gives a single entry per CDR3 protein. In the table there are about 320,000 distinct CDR3 sequences, about 21% of which are singletons. Comment on this clonotype: Antigen specificity is unknown.

Sequencing input: naive CD8+ T cells from blood, with Jurkat cell RNA spiked in. The subset denotes: FACS-sorted CD8+CD4-CCR7+CD45RA+ naive T cells. The V and J genes are TRBV6-1 and TRBJ1-5; 9 nucleotides line up with TRBD1. The receptor was derived from a human donor in good health. Some libraries in this study had Jurkat cell RNA spiked in. The CDR3 reads CASSHRGQYQPQHF. CDR3 nucleotide sequence: TGTGCCAGCAGTCACAGGGGGCAATATCAGCCCCAGCATTTT.